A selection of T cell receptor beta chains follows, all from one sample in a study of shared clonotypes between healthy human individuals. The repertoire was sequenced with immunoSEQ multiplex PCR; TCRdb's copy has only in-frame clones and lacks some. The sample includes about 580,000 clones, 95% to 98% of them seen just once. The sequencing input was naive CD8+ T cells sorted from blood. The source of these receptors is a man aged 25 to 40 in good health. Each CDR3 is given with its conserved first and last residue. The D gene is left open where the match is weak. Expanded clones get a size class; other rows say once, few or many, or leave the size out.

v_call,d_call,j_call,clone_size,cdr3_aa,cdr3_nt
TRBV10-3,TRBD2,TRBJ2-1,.,CAVRGREGHNEQFF,TGTGCCGTCCGAGGTAGGGAGGGGCACAATGAGCAGTTCTTC
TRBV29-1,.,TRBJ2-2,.,CSVEALGPGELFF,TGCAGCGTTGAAGCTCTGGGTCCCGGGGAGCTGTTTTTT
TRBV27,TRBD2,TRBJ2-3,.,CASRVRLANTDTQYF,TGTGCCAGCAGGGTTCGACTAGCGAACACAGATACGCAGTATTTT
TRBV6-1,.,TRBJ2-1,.,CASTEVYNEQFF,TGTGCCAGCACTGAGGTTTACAATGAGCAGTTCTTC
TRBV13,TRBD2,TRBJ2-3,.,CASSLRGLAGSNTDTQYF,TGTGCCAGCAGCCTTAGGGGACTAGCGGGATCCAACACAGATACGCAGTATTTT
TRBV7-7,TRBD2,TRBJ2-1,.,CASSPGAGGYNEQFF,TGTGCCAGCAGCCCGGGTGCGGGAGGGTACAATGAGCAGTTCTTC
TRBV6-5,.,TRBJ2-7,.,CASKGQRIAYEQYF,TGTGCCAGCAAAGGACAGCGAATTGCCTACGAGCAGTACTTC
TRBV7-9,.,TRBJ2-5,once,CASSLSPLQGNLQETQYF,TGTGCCAGCAGCTTATCCCCTTTACAGGGAAACCTACAAGAGACCCAGTACTTC
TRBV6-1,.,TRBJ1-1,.,CASSTPWGEAFF,TGTGCCAGCAGTACCCCATGGGGGGAAGCTTTCTTT
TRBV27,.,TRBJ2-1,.,CASSLYPWGSGQFF,TGTGCCAGCAGTTTATATCCTTGGGGTTCCGGGCAGTTCTTC
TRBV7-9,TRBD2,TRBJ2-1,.,CASSPTSGSRTDEQFF,TGTGCCAGCAGCCCTACCAGCGGGAGCCGCACGGATGAGCAGTTCTTC
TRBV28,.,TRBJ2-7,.,CASSSPLEGALSYEQYF,TGTGCCAGCAGTTCCCCTCTTGAGGGCGCCCTCTCCTACGAGCAGTACTTC
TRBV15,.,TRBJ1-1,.,CATSRVTTRKAEAFF,TGTGCCACCAGCAGAGTGACGACCCGGAAGGCTGAAGCTTTCTTT
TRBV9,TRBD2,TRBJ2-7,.,CASSASAGGHYEQYF,TGTGCCAGCAGCGCCTCAGCGGGAGGCCACTACGAGCAGTACTTC
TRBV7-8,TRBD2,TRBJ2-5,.,CASTFLSGSYQETQYF,TGTGCCAGCACCTTTCTTAGCGGGTCGTACCAAGAGACCCAGTACTTC
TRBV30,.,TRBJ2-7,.,CAFKAVNYEQYF,TGTGCCTTTAAGGCGGTGAACTACGAGCAGTACTTC
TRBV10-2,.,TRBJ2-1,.,CASRDPLGKYNEQFF,TGCGCCAGCAGGGACCCGCTAGGCAAATACAATGAGCAGTTCTTC
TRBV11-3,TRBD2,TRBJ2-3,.,CASSLSGSGEDTQYF,TGTGCCAGCAGCTTGAGCGGGAGCGGAGAAGATACGCAGTATTTT
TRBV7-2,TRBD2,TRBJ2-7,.,CASSAPGTSGRADEQYF,TGTGCCAGCAGCGCCCCCGGGACTAGCGGGAGGGCCGACGAGCAGTACTTC
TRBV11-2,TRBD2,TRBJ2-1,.,CASSPASGSYNEQFF,TGTGCCAGCAGCCCCGCCAGCGGGAGTTACAATGAGCAGTTCTTC
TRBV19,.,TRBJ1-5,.,CASSMLGEDISATQHF,TGTGCCAGTAGTATGTTGGGGGAGGATATATCAGCGACCCAGCATTTT
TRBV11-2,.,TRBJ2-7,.,CASSLAGLEQYF,TGTGCCAGCAGCTTAGCAGGGCTCGAGCAGTACTTC
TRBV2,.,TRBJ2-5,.,CASSEGRQQETQYF,TGTGCCAGCAGTGAAGGGCGACAGCAAGAGACCCAGTACTTC
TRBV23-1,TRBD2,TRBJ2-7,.,CASSLLETSGRLTYEQYF,TGCGCCAGCAGTCTACTAGAGACTAGCGGGAGGTTAACCTACGAGCAGTACTTC
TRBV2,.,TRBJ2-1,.,CASSRSALTLERGNEQFF,TGTGCCAGCAGCAGAAGCGCCCTGACCCTAGAACGGGGGAATGAGCAGTTCTTC
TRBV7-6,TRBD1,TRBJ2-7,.,CASSSGTGAYEQYF,TGTGCCAGCAGCTCCGGGACAGGGGCCTACGAGCAGTACTTC
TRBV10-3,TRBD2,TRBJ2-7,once,CAISETGLANYEQYF,TGTGCCATCAGTGAGACGGGACTAGCGAACTACGAGCAGTACTTC